The 29 T cell receptor beta chains below were found in one sample sequenced in a study of PD-1 blockade in classical Hodgkin lymphoma. Each and every patient relapsed after autologous stem cell transplantation, and patients got differing brentuximab vedotin exposure. The table came from immunoSEQ multiplex PCR; TCRdb's copy has only in-frame clones and leaves some out. The table has 20,000 or so clones, roughly 77% seen once. The sample here was peripheral blood mononuclear cells (PBMCs), taken before the second cycle of nivolumab. The origin of the receptors is a human donor with classical Hodgkin lymphoma.

The rearrangement links TRBV7-2 to TRBJ2-1; 9 bases align to TRBD1. Germline V CDR1 and CDR2: SGHTA, FQGNSA. The CDR3 has 13 amino acids. Losses at the gene ends were 5 bases for V and 8 bases for J; bases not matched to a gene: 4. For the CDR3, the DNA is TGTGCCAGCAGCGCAGGGACAGGGTATGAGCAGTTCTTC. Its translation: CASSAGTGYEQFF. The variable domain in full, with the rest retrieved from reference TRBV7-2 and TRBJ2-1, is GAGVSQSPSNKVTEKGKDVELRCDPISGHTALYWYRQSLGQGLEFLIYFQGNSAPDKSGLPSDRFSAERTGGSVSTLTIQRTQQEDSAVYLCASSAGTGYEQFFGPGTRLTVL.

The J gene is TRBJ1-5, the V gene TRBV5-8; possibly TRBD1 for D (5 bases). The CDR3 is made up of 16 amino acids. Germline CDR1 SGHTS, CDR2 YDEGEE. The germline V and J ends were trimmed by 0 bases and 0 bases, with 10 bases remaining between them. The CDR3 DNA is TGTGCCAGCAGCTTGGCACCAGGGTATAGCAATCAGCCCCAGCATTTT. It encodes CASSLAPGYSNQPQHF.

V gene TRBV6-4 combines with J gene TRBJ2-1, with TRBD2 identical over 13 bases. The CDR3 sequence is 14 residues long. V lost 3 bases and J lost 7; bases outside the gene matches: 0. Germline lookup yields CDR1 MRHNA and CDR2 SNTAGT. CDR3 DNA: TGTGCCAGCAGTGAACTAGCGGGGGGGAATGAGCAGTTCTTC. Encoded protein: CASSELAGGNEQFF.

The rearrangement uses TRBV9 and TRBJ2-1; D not resolved. This CDR3 has 15 residues. Germline V gene data show CDR1 as SGDLS and CDR2 as YYNGEE. V shed 0 bases and J shed 4 bases, with 11 bases lying between them. CDR3 coding DNA: TGTGCCAGCAGCGTAGATGCTGCACTATACAATGAGCAGTTCTTC. It specifies CASSVDAALYNEQFF.

This clone was counted between two and nine times. The chain links TRBV30 to TRBJ2-2; D tentatively reads TRBD1 or TRBD2 (5 bases each). Germline CDR1 and CDR2: GTSNPN and SVGIG (reference sequence). Trimming took 6 bases from V and 6 from J, leaving 11 bases between them. The CDR3 extends over 12 amino acids. The CDR3 DNA reads as TGTGCCTGTCCGAGGGGCCCCGGGGAGCTGTTTTTT. It specifies CACPRGPGELFF.

The J gene is TRBJ1-4, the V gene TRBV6-5; a weak D match, TRBD1 (6 bases). Germline V lookup: CDR1 MNHEY, CDR2 SVGAGI. Trimming cost V 8 bases and J 1 base, with 11 bases left between them. The length of the CDR3 is 14 residues. The CDR3 loop is CASAEQGTNEKLFF. CDR3 bases: TGTGCCAGCGCCGAACAGGGAACTAATGAAAAACTGTTTTTT.

The chain has TRBV12-5 and TRBJ1-1, with D perhaps TRBD1 (6 bases). V was shortened by 0 bases and J by 2 bases, with 13 bases between the two germline ends. Germline V gives CDR1 LGHNT, CDR2 FRNRAP. The CDR3 loop spans 16 amino acids. The CDR3 loop is CASGLVRQAHNTEAFF. CDR3 sequence (DNA): TGTGCTAGTGGTTTGGTTCGACAGGCACATAACACTGAAGCTTTCTTT.

The chain uses TRBV27 and TRBJ2-7; 7 bases agree with TRBD1. The CDR3 has 14 residues. V gave up 2 bases and J gave up 4 bases; unmatched junction bases: 5. Germline CDR1 MNHEY, CDR2 SMNVEV (reference sequence). The CDR3 loop reads CASSLKRQGYEQYF. The CDR3 region has the DNA TGTGCCAGCAGTTTAAAAAGACAGGGTTACGAGCAGTACTTC.

This chain connects TRBV4-2 to TRBJ1-5; D gene ambiguous. CDR3 length: 15 amino acids. With 3 bases removed from V and 0 bases from J, the gap between germline ends came to 9 bases. Germline-derived CDR1 and CDR2 are LGHNA and YNFKEQ. CDR3 protein: CASSQERYSNQPQHF. DNA for the CDR3: TGTGCCAGCAGCCAGGAGCGATATAGCAATCAGCCCCAGCATTTT.

The gene calls are TRBV4-3 and TRBJ1-4, with a weak D call TRBD1 (6 bases). The CDR3 runs 19 residues. Trimming removed 0 bases from V and 4 bases from J, with 21 bases in between. Germline V gene sequence: CDR1 LGHNA, CDR2 YSLEER. The chain's CDR3 is CASSQEMVGGARDNEKLFF. In nucleotides, the CDR3 is TGCGCCAGCAGCCAAGAAATGGTTGGGGGCGCACGGGATAATGAAAAACTGTTTTTT.

The V and J genes are TRBV4-3 and TRBJ1-5; D is ambiguous. Germline CDR1 reads LGHNA; CDR2 reads YSLEER. V lost 5 bases and J 2 bases, leaving 16 bases between the germline ends. CDR3 length equals 16 residues. Written as DNA, the CDR3 is TGCGCCAGCAGCTTGCTCAAATCTTTGGGCAATCAGCCCCAGCATTTT. As protein: CASSLLKSLGNQPQHF.

This clone was counted only a few times. This chain uses TRBV12-5 with TRBJ1-6; TRBD1 is a possible D gene (6 bases). V was trimmed by 5 bases and J by 10 bases, leaving 12 bases between them. This CDR3 comprises 13 residues. CDR1 is LGHNT, CDR2 FRNRAP, per germline. DNA for the CDR3: TGTGCTAGTGGTAAGGACAGAAAATCACCCCTCCACTTT. It is translated as CASGKDRKSPLHF.

The chain couples TRBV10-3 to TRBJ2-3; 14 bases align to TRBD2. This CDR3 has 15 amino acids. The germline V gene encodes CDR1 ENHRY and CDR2 SYGVKD. The V segment lost 6 bases and the J segment 6 bases; nucleotides outside the gene matches: 5. The CDR3 nucleotides read TGTGCCATCAGGGGACTAGCGGGGGCACGCGATACGCAGTATTTT. This codes for CAIRGLAGARDTQYF.

This rearrangement joins TRBV6-6 to TRBJ2-7; 7 nucleotides match TRBD2. V gave up 2 bases and J gave up 0 bases; unmatched junction bases: 4. The CDR3 runs to 15 residues. From germline, CDR1 is MNHNY and CDR2 SVGAGI (reference sequence). In DNA, the CDR3 is TGTGCCAGCAGTTACGGGAGGGGCCACTCCTACGAGCAGTACTTC. Translating it yields CASSYGRGHSYEQYF.

This chain uses TRBV4-1 with TRBJ1-5; 9 bases fit TRBD1. The CDR3 is made up of 15 amino acids. Germline loops: CDR1 MGHRA, CDR2 YSYEKL. J was trimmed by 7 bases and V by 3 bases; bases with no gene match: 7. The CDR3 here is CASSQSQGAHQPQHF. CDR3 bases: TGCGCCAGCAGCCAGTCACAGGGGGCACACCAGCCCCAGCATTTT.

The J gene is TRBJ2-6, the V gene TRBV4-2, with 7 positions matching TRBD1. Per the germline V gene, CDR1 is LGHNA and CDR2 is YNFKEQ. Trimming took 2 bases from V and 0 from J; bases not matched to a gene: 7. CDR3 length: 18 amino acids. CDR3 in DNA: TGTGCCAGCAGCCAAAGGGACAGCCGATTCTCTGGGGCCAACGTCCTGACTTTC. Translated, it gives CASSQRDSRFSGANVLTF.

J is TRBJ2-3 and V is TRBV18, with 7 positions matching TRBD2. CDR1 and CDR2 (germline): KGHSH, LQKENI. The CDR3 consists of 14 residues. The junction had 3 bases not matched to a gene; V was cut back by 3 bases and J by 3 bases. The CDR3 reads CASSPSSGTDTQYF. CDR3 nucleotides: TGTGCCAGCTCACCTTCTAGCGGTACAGATACGCAGTATTTT.

This clone was seen once. The chain combines TRBV28 with TRBJ2-2; possibly TRBD1 for D (6 bases). The CDR3 is 16 amino acids. The germline V gene encodes CDR1 MDHEN and CDR2 SYDVKM. Trimming took 1 base from V and 5 from J, leaving 14 bases between them. The CDR3 loop reads CASSLSLEDRTGELFF. The DNA of the CDR3 is TGTGCCAGCAGTTTATCTCTTGAGGACAGAACCGGGGAGCTGTTTTTT.

The chain carries TRBV5-1 and TRBJ1-1; D is unclear. V dropped 0 bases and J dropped 3 bases, with 6 bases sitting between them. The CDR3 totals 13 residues. Germline V gene data show CDR1 as SGHRS and CDR2 as YFSETQ. DNA of the CDR3: TGCGCCAGCAGCTTGGCCGCAGACACTGAAGCTTTCTTT. This codes for CASSLAADTEAFF.

The genes are TRBV5-6 and TRBJ2-4; D uncertain. This CDR3 comprises 13 residues. V lost 2 bases and J lost 8, with 11 bases in between. Per germline, CDR1 SGHDT and CDR2 YYEEEE. The CDR3 sequence is CASSFQPRDIQYF. The CDR3 region has the DNA TGTGCCAGCAGCTTCCAACCCCGGGACATTCAGTACTTC. Combining the CDR3 with reference TRBV5-6 and TRBJ2-4 gives the whole variable domain DAGVTQSPTHLIKTRGQQVTLRCSPKSGHDTVSWYQQALGQGPQFIFQYYEEEERQRGNFPDRFSGHQFPNYSSELNVNALLLGDSALYLCASSFQPRDIQYFGAGTRLSVL.

The chain couples TRBV5-1 to TRBJ1-2; 12 nucleotides match TRBD1. Germline CDR1 reads SGHRS; CDR2 reads YFSETQ. The CDR3 length is 17 residues. The trim removed 4 bases at V and 2 bases at J, leaving 9 bases unmatched. CDR3 protein: CASSLGPGQGANYGYTF. The DNA for the CDR3 is TGCGCCAGCAGCCTGGGACCGGGACAGGGGGCCAACTATGGCTACACCTTC.

The V call is TRBV2, the J call TRBJ2-7; D perhaps matches TRBD1 (5 bases). Germline V CDR1 and CDR2: SNHLY, FYNNEI. The V and J ends lost 7 bases and 1 base respectively, with 14 bases between them. This CDR3 has 14 residues. The DNA of the CDR3 is TGTGCCAGCACAGAAGGCAGGGCTTCCTACGAGCAGTACTTC. Protein product: CASTEGRASYEQYF.

V is TRBV7-9 and J is TRBJ2-7; D ambiguous. V was trimmed by 3 bases and J by 2 bases, leaving 11 bases between them. Per germline, CDR1 SEHNR and CDR2 FQNEAQ (reference sequence). The CDR3 extends over 14 amino acids. CDR3 loop: CASSLGTLPYEQYF. The DNA for the CDR3 is TGTGCCAGCAGCTTGGGCACTTTACCCTACGAGCAGTACTTC.

The V call is TRBV29-1, the J call TRBJ1-1; possibly TRBD1 for D (6 bases). This CDR3 comprises 13 residues. V was shortened by 8 bases and J by 1 base, with 14 bases between the two germline ends. Germline V gene data show CDR1 as SQVTM and CDR2 as ANQGSEA. The CDR3 region has the DNA TGCAGCTTAAACAGGGCCACGAACACTGAAGCTTTCTTT. Its protein is CSLNRATNTEAFF.

This clone came up a few times. This sequence joins TRBV5-4 and TRBJ2-5, with no clear D. Germline V gene lookup returns CDR1 SGHNT and CDR2 YYREEE (reference sequence). The CDR3 extends over 16 amino acids. The V end lost 4 bases, the J end lost 0 bases, and 16 bases lay between the germline ends. The CDR3 spells CASSTGGKKDQETQYF. The DNA for the CDR3 is TGTGCCAGCAGCACGGGTGGCAAGAAGGACCAAGAGACCCAGTACTTC.

V and J are TRBV25-1 and TRBJ2-2; D uncertain. The CDR3 is 13 amino acids. Looked up from germline, CDR1 is MGHDK and CDR2 is SYGVNS. V lost 4 bases and J 5 bases, leaving 8 bases between the germline ends. This CDR3 is CASSGGWTGELFF. CDR3 sequence (DNA): TGTGCCAGCAGTGGCGGATGGACCGGGGAGCTGTTTTTT.

This chain uses TRBV2 with TRBJ2-5, with TRBD1 as a possible D gene (5 bases). The germline V and J ends were trimmed by 1 base and 5 bases, with 11 bases remaining between them. This CDR3 spans 14 amino acids. Germline CDR1 and CDR2: SNHLY and FYNNEI. The CDR3 nucleotides read TGTGCCAGCAGTGAAGGGGTGGGGCAGGAGACCCAGTACTTC. Translating gives CASSEGVGQETQYF.

The rearrangement links TRBV30 to TRBJ2-2, with D maybe TRBD2 (6 bases). The CDR3 is made up of 16 amino acids. Germline CDR1 is GTSNPN and CDR2 is SVGIG (reference sequence). The V end lost 2 bases, the J end lost 3 bases, and 16 bases lay between the germline ends. Here the CDR3 reads CAWSLGTLSDTGELFF. The CDR3 DNA reads as TGTGCCTGGAGTCTAGGGACTCTCTCAGACACCGGGGAGCTGTTTTTT. Complete variable domain (other parts from reference TRBV30 and TRBJ2-2): SQTIHQWPATLVQPVGSPLSLECTVEGTSNPNLYWYRQAAGRGLQLLFYSVGIGQISSEVPQNLSASRPQDRQFILSSKKLLLSDSGFYLCAWSLGTLSDTGELFFGEGSRLTVL.

The J gene is TRBJ1-1, the V gene TRBV7-8; TRBD1 matches 7 bases. CDR1 is SGHVS and CDR2 is FQNEAQ in the germline V gene. This CDR3 has 15 residues. The J segment lost 3 bases and the V segment lost 2 bases, leaving 6 bases of the junction unmatched. For the CDR3, the DNA is TGTGCCAGCAGCTTATACGGACAGGCCGACACTGAAGCTTTCTTT. Protein product: CASSLYGQADTEAFF.